This T cell receptor (beta chain) appears in the sequencing data of a study of response to subunit inactivated influenza vaccine. Regarding the study as a whole: The study's authors posited that every seasonal influenza vaccination enlists few new T cells.

TCRdb reprocessed the RT-PCR reads via MiXCR and lists one record per CDR3 protein. The sample has around 580,000 distinct CDR3 sequences, about 11% seen once. The CDR3 has 16 amino acids. The ends lost 2 bases at V and 5 bases at J; junction bases unmatched: 8. This clonotype was counted at least ten times. Antigen unknown. The sample in question was PBMCs from blood, obtained on the day of vaccination. This receptor was identified in a man aged 50 or older who received an inactivated influenza vaccine. The chain recombines TRBV12-3 or TRBV12-4 with TRBJ2-5; 10 positions agree with TRBD2. CDR3 region: CASSLIAGGGYETQYF. The CDR3 coding sequence is TGTGCCAGCAGTTTAATAGCGGGGGGTGGGTACGAGACCCAGTACTTC.